This T cell receptor (beta chain) came from a study of molecular identifiers for immune sequencing clone quantification. In the study overall: Naive CD8 cell RNA, from about 20,000 or 100,000 cells, was split five ways in replicates, with four sequenced. The study, taken as a whole, reports: Highly expanded clone sizes could be underestimated through barcode sharing by identical TCR molecules.

This clonotype showed up many times. Its antigen remains unidentified. Naive CD8 T cells were FACS-sorted by CD8+CD4-CCR7+CD45RA+ markers. TCRdb fed the PCR reads into MiXCR, producing one record per CDR3 protein. The sample holds about 320,000 distinct CDR3 sequences, roughly 24% seen once. Deletions cut 5 bases from V and 2 bases from J, with 5 bases between. This CDR3 is 12 amino acids long. CDR1 is MNHEY, CDR2 SMNVEV, per germline (reference sequence). The origin of this receptor is a human donor in good health. Some libraries in this study had Jurkat cell RNA spiked in. This rearrangement joins TRBV27 to TRBJ2-3; no clear D gene. The sequenced sample consisted of naive CD8+ T cells from blood, with Jurkat cell RNA spiked in. As to subset: FACS-sorted CD8+CD4-CCR7+CD45RA+ naive T cells. CDR3 residues: CASSNPTDTQYF. The CDR3, as DNA: TGTGCCAGCAGTAACCCCACAGATACGCAGTATTTT.